This record looks at one TCR beta chain sequence and its context. These data originate in a study of OX40 agonist ivuxolimab in advanced cancers. Study summary: Ivuxolimab, an agonist antibody against OX40 (CD134), was given to patients.

This CDR3 spans 14 amino acids. The germline CDR1 and CDR2 sequences are MDHEN and SYDVKM. The J segment lost 5 bases and the V segment lost 7 bases, leaving 9 bases of the junction unmatched. The repertoire was sequenced with immunoSEQ multiplex PCR; TCRdb's copy has only in-frame clones and lacks some. The sample lists around 99,000 clones, 80% to 95% seen once, with approximately 1.1% in the top ten. Material: CD4+ or CD8+ T cells sorted from blood, obtained in a trial of the OX40 agonist ivuxolimab. This sequence joins TRBV28 and TRBJ2-7; TRBD1 matches 9 bases. This TCR was sampled from an adult with an advanced solid tumor such as melanoma, head and neck, liver or kidney cancer. The CDR3 DNA reads as TGTGCCAGCAATCTGGACAGGGGAAGGAACGAGCAGTACTTC. Translation gives CASNLDRGRNEQYF.